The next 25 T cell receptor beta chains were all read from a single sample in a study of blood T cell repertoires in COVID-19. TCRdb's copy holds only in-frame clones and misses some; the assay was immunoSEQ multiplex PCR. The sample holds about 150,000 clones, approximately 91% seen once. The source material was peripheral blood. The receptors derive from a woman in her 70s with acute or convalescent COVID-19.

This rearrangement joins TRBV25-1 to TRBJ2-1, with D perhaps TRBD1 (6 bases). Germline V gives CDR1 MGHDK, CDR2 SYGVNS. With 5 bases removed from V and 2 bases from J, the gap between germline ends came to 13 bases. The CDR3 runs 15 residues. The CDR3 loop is CASSITGSAYNEQFF. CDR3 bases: TGTGCCAGCAGTATAACAGGGAGCGCCTACAATGAGCAGTTCTTC.

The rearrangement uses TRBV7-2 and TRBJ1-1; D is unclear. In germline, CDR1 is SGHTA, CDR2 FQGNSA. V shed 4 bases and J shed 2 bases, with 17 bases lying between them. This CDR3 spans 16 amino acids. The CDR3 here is CASSSPGRALNTEAFF. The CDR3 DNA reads TGTGCCAGCAGCTCCCCTGGGCGGGCCTTAAACACTGAAGCTTTCTTT.

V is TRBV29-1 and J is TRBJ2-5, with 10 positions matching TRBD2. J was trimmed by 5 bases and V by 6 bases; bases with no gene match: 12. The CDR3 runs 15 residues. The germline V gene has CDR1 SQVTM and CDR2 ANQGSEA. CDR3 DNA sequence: TGCAGCGTAGCGGGGACTAGCGTGGTGGAGGAGACCCAGTACTTC. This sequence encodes CSVAGTSVVEETQYF.

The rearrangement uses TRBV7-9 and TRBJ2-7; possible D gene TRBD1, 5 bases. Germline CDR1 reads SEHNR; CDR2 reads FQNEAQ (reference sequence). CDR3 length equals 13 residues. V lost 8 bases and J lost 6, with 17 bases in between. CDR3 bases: TGTGCCAGCGACTCCCAGGGTACGGGCGAGCAGTACTTC. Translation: CASDSQGTGEQYF.

CDR3 sequence: CATPRRDCQPQHF. The CDR3 DNA follows: TGTGCCACTCCGCGGAGGGATTGTCAGCCCCAGCATTTT. The gene calls are TRBV6-4 and TRBJ1-5; D gene unclear. With 10 bases removed from V and 6 bases from J, the gap between germline ends came to 16 bases. The CDR3 has 13 residues. The germline V gene encodes CDR1 MRHNA and CDR2 SNTAGT.

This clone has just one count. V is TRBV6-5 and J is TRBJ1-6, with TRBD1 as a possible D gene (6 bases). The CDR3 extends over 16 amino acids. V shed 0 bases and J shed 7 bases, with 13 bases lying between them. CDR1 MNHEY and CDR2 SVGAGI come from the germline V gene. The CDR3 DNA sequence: TGTGCCAGCAGTTACTCGATCAGGGGTTGGAATTCACCCCTCCACTTT. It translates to CASSYSIRGWNSPLHF.

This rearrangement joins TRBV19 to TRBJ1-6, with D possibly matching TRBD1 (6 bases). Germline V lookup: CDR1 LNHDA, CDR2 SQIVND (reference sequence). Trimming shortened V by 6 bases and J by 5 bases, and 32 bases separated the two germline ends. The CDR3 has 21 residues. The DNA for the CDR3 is TGTGCCAGTAGGAACCCCCGGCTGGCGGGGGCGAAGGGCTACGATAATTCACCCCTCCACTTT. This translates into CASRNPRLAGAKGYDNSPLHF.

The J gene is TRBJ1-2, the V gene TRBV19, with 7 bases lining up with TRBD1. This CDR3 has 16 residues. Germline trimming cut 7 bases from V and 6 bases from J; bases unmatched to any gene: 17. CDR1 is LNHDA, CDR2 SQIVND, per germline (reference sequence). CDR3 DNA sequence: TGTGCCAGTACCACAACCCGGGACAGACCAAGGAATGGCTACACCTTC. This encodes CASTTTRDRPRNGYTF.

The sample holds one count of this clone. Here the CDR3 DNA reads TGTGCCAGCAGCGTAGCCCTCTTCAATTCACCCCTCCACTTT. Residues: CASSVALFNSPLHF. The chain is built from TRBV9 and TRBJ1-6, with D unresolved. This CDR3 comprises 14 residues. V was pared by 0 bases and J by 7 bases, with 8 bases between. Germline V lookup: CDR1 SGDLS, CDR2 YYNGEE.

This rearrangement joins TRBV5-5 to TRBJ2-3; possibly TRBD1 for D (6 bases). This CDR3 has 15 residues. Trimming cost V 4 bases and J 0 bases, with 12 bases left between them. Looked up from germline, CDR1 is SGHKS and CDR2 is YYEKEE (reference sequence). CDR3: CASSRDTSSTDTQYF. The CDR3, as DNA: TGTGCCAGCAGCCGGGACACCTCTAGCACAGATACGCAGTATTTT.

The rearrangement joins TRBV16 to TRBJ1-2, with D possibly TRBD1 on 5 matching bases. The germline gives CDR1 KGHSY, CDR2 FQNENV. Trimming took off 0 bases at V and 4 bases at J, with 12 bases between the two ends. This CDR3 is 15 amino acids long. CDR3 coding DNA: TGTGCCAGCAGCCAATCCGCACAGGAGTCCTATGGCTACACCTTC. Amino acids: CASSQSAQESYGYTF.

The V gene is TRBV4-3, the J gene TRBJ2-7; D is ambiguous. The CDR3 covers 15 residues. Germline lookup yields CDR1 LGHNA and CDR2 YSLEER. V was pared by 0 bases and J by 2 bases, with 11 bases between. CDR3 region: CASSQDSQRPYEQYF. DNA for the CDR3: TGCGCCAGCAGCCAAGATAGCCAGAGGCCCTACGAGCAGTACTTC.

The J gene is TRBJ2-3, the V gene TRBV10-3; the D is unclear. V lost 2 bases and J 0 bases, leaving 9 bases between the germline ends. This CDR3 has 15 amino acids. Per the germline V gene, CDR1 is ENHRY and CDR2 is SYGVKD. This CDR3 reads CAISEPGGSTDTQYF. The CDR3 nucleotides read TGTGCCATCAGTGAGCCGGGTGGGAGCACAGATACGCAGTATTTT.

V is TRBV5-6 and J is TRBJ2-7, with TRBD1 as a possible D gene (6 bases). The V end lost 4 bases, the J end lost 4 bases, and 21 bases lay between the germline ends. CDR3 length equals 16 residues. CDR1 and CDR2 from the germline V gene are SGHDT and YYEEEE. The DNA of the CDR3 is TGTGCCAGCAGCCCCAAGACAGGAATTTCTCCATACGAGCAGTACTTC. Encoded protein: CASSPKTGISPYEQYF.

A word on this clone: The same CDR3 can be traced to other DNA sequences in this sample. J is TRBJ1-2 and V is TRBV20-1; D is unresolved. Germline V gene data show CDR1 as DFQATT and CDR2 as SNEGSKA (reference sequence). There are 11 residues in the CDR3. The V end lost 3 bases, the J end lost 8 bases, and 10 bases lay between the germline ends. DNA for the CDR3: TGCAGTGCTAGTCCGGGAGGCGGCTACACCTTC. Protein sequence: CSASPGGGYTF.

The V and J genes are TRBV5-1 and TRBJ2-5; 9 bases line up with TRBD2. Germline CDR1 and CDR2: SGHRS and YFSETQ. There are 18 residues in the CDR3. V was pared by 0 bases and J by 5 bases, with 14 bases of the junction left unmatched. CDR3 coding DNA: TGCGCCAGCAGCTTGGTCCAGCGGGGGGAAGAATCCGCTGAGACCCAGTACTTC. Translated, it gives CASSLVQRGEESAETQYF.

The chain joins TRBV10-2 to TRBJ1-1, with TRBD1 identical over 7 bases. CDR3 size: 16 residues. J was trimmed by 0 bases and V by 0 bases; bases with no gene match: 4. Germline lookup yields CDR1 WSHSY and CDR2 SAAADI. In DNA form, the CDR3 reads TGCGCCAGCAGTGAGTCCACAGGGGTTGTGAACACTGAAGCTTTCTTT. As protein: CASSESTGVVNTEAFF.

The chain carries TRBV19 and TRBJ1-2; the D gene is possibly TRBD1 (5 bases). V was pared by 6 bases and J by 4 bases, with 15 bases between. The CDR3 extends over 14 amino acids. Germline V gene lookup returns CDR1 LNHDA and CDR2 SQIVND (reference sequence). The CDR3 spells CASRVPGGSYGYTF. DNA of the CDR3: TGTGCCAGTAGAGTCCCCGGGGGGTCCTATGGCTACACCTTC.

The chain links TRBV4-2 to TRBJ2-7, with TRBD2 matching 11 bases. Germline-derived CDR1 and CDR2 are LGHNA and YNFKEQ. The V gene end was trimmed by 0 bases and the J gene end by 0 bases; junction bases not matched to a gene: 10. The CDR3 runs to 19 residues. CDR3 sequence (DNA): TGTGCCAGCAGCCAAGAATGGGCTAGCGGGGGGCATAGCTCCTACGAGCAGTACTTC. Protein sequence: CASSQEWASGGHSSYEQYF.

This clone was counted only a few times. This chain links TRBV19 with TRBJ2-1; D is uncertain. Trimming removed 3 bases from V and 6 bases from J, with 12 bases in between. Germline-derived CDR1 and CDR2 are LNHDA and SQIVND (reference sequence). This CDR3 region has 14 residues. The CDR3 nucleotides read TGTGCCAGTAGTATTTCGTGGAACAGCAATGAGCAGTTCTTC. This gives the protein CASSISWNSNEQFF. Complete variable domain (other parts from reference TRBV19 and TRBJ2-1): DGGITQSPKYLFRKEGQNVTLSCEQNLNHDAMYWYRQDPGQGLRLIYYSQIVNDFQKGDIAEGYSVSREKKESFPLTVTSAQKNPTAFYLCASSISWNSNEQFFGPGTRLTVL.

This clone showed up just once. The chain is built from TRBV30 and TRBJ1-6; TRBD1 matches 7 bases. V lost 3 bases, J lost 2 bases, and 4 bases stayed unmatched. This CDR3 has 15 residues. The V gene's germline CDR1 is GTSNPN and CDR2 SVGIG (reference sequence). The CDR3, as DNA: TGTGCCTGGAGGCACAGGGGCGCCTATAATTCACCCCTCCACTTT. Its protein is CAWRHRGAYNSPLHF.

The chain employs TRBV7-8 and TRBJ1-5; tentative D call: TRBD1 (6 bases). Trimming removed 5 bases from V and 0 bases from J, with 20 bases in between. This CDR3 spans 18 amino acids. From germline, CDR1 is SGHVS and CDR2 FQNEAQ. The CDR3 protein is CASSPKMKTGYSNQPQHF. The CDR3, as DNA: TGTGCCAGCAGCCCTAAGATGAAGACAGGCTATAGCAATCAGCCCCAGCATTTT.

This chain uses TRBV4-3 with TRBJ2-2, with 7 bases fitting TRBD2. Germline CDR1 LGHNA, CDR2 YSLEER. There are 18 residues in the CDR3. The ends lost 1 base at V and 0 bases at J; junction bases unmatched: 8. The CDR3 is CASSQAPLGGTNTGELFF. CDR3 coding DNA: TGCGCCAGCAGCCAAGCCCCCCTCGGGGGGACGAACACCGGGGAGCTGTTTTTT.

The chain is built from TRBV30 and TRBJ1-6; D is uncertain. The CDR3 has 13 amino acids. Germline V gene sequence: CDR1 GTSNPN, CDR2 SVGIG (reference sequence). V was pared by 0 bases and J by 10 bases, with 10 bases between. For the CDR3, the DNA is TGTGCCTGGAGTGTTGGAGAAAACTCACCCCTCCACTTT. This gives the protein CAWSVGENSPLHF.

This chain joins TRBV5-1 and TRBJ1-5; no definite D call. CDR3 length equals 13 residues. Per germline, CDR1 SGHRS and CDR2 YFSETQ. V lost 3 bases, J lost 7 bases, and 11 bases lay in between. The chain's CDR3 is CASSSDGNQPQHF. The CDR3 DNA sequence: TGCGCCAGCAGCTCGGACGGGAACCAGCCCCAGCATTTT.